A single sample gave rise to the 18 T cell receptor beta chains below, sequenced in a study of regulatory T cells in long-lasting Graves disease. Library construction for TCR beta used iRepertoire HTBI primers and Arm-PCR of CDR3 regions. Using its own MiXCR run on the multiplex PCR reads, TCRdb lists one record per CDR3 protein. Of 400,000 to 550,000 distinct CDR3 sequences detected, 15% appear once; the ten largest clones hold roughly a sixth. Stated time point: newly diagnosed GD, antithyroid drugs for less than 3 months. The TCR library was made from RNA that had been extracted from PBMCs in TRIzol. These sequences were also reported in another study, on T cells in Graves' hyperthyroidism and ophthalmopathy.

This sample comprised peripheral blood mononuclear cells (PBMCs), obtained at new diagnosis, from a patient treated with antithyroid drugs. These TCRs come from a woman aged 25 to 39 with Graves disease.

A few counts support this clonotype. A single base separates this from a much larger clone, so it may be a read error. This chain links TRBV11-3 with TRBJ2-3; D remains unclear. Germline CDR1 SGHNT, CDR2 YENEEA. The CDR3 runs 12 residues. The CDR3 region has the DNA TGTGCCAGCAGCATGTCGGGTGATACGCAGTGTTTT. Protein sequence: CASSMSGDTQCF.

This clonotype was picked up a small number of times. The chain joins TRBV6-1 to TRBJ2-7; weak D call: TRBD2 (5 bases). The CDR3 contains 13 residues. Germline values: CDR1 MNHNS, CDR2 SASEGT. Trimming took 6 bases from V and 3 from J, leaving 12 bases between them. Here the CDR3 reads CASSPGNVYEQYF. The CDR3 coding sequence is TGTGCCAGCAGCCCCGGGAACGTCTACGAGCAGTACTTC.

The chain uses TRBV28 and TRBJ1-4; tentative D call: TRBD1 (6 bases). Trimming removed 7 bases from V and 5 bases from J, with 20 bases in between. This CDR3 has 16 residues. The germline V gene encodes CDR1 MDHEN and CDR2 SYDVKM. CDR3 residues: CASTNTPGTFNEKLFF. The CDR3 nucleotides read TGTGCCAGCACCAATACCCCCGGGACATTCAATGAAAAACTGTTTTTT. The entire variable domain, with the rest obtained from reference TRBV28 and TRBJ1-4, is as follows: DVKVTQSSRYLVKRTGEKVFLECVQDMDHENMFWYRQDPGLGLRLIYFSYDVKMKEKGDIPEGYSVSREKKERFSLILESASTNQTSMYLCASTNTPGTFNEKLFFGSGTQLSVL.

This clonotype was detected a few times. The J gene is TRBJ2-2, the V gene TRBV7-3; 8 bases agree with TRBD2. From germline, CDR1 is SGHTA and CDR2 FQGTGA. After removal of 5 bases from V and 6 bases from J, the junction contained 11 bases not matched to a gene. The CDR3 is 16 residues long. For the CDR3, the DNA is TGTGCCAGCAGCGACTCTGCGGGAGGCCGAGCCGGGGAGCTGTTTTTT. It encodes CASSDSAGGRAGELFF.

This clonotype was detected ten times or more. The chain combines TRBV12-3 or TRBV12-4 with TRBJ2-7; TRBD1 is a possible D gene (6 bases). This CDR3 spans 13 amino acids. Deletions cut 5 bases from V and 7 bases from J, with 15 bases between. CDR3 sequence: CASSIGTTGEQYF. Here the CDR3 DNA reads TGTGCCAGCAGTATCGGGACAACGGGGGAGCAGTACTTC.

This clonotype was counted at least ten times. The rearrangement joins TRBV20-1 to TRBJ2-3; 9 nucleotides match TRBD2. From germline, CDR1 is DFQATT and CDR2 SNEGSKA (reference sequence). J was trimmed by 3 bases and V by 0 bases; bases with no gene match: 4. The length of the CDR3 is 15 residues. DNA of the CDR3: TGCAGTGCTAGAGATTTGCGGGAGGGGACAGATACGCAGTATTTT. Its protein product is CSARDLREGTDTQYF.

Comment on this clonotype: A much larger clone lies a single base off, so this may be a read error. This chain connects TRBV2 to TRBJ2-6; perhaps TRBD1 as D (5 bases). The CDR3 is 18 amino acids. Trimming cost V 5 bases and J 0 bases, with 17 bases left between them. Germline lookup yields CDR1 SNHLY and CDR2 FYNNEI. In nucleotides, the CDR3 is TGTGCCAGCAGTCGGACAAACCCCTCAGGCTCTGGGGCCAACGTCCTGACTTTC. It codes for CASSRTNPSGSGANVLTF.

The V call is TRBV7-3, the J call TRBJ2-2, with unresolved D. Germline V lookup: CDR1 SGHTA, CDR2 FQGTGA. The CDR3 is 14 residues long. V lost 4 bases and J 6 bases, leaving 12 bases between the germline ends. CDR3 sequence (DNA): TGTGCCAGCAGCTCTACAGAGTCCGCCGGGGAGCTGTTTTTT. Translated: CASSSTESAGELFF.

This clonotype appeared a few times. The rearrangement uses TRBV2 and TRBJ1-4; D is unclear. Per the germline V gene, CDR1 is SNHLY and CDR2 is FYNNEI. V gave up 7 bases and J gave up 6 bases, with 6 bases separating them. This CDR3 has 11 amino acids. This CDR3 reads CASTYHEKLFF. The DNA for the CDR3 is TGTGCCAGCACCTACCATGAAAAACTGTTTTTT.

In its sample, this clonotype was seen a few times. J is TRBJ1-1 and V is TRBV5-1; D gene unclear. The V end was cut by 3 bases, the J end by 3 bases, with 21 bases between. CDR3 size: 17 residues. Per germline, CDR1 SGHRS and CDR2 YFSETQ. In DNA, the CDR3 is TGCGCCAGCAGCTCGTTTAGCGGGTCCAACTTTTACACTGAAGCTTTCTTT. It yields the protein CASSSFSGSNFYTEAFF.

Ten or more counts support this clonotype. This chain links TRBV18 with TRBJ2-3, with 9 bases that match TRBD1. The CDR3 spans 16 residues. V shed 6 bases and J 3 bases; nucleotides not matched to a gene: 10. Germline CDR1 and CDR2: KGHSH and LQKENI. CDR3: CASSPPGTGRTDTQYF. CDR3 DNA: TGTGCCAGCTCGCCGCCCGGGACAGGGAGAACAGATACGCAGTATTTT.

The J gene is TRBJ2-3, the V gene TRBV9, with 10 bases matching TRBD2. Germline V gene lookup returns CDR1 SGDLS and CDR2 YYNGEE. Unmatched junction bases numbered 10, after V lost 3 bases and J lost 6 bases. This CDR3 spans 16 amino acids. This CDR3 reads CASSGLAGVGTDTQYF. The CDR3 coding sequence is TGTGCCAGCAGCGGGCTAGCGGGAGTGGGGACGGATACGCAGTATTTT.

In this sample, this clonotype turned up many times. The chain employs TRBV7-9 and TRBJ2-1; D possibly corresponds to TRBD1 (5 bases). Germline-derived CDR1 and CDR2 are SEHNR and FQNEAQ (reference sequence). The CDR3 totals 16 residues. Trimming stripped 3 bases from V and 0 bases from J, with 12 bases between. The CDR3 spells CASSFSQVLSYNEQFF. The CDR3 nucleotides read TGTGCCAGCAGCTTCTCACAGGTTCTCTCCTACAATGAGCAGTTCTTC.

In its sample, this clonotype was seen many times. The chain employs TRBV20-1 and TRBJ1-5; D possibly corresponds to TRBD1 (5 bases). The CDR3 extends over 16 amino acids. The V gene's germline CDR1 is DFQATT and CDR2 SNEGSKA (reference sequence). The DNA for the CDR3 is TGCAGCGCTTATCGCGGGGGGGGGTATAGCAATCAGCCCCAGCATTTT. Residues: CSAYRGGGYSNQPQHF.

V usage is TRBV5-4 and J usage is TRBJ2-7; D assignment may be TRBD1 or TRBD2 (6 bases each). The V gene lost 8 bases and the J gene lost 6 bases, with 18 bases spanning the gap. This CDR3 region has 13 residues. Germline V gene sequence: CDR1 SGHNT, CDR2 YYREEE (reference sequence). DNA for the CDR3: TGTGCCAGAGGGGGGTCACACGGGGGCGAGCAGTACTTC. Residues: CARGGSHGGEQYF.

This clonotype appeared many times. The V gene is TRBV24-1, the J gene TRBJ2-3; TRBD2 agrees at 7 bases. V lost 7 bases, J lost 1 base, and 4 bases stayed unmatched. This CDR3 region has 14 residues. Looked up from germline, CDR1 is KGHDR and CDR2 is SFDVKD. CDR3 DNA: TGTGCCACCAGCGACGCGGGAGGCACAGATACGCAGTATTTT. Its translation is CATSDAGGTDTQYF.

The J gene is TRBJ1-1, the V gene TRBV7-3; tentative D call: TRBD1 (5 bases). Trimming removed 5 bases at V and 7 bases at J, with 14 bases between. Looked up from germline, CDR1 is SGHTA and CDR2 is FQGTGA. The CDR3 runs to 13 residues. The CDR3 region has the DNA TGTGCCAGCAGCCGAAAGGATGGGGGTGAAGCTTTCTTT. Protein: CASSRKDGGEAFF. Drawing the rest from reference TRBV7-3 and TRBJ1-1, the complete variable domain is GAGVSQTPSNKVTEKGKYVELRCDPISGHTALYWYRQSLGQGPEFLIYFQGTGAADDSGLPNDRFFAVRPEGSVSTLKIQRTERGDSAVYLCASSRKDGGEAFFGQGTRLTVV.

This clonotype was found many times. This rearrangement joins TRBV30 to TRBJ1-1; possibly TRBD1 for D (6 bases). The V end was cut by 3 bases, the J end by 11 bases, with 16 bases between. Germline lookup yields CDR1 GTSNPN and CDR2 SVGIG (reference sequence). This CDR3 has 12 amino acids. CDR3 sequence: CAWRASEGGAFF. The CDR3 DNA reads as TGTGCCTGGAGGGCATCCGAGGGGGGTGCTTTCTTT. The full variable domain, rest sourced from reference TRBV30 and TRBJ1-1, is SQTIHQWPATLVQPVGSPLSLECTVEGTSNPNLYWYRQAAGRGLQLLFYSVGIGQISSEVPQNLSASRPQDRQFILSSKKLLLSDSGFYLCAWRASEGGAFFGQGTRLTVV.